This paragraph covers one T cell receptor (beta chain) sequence. Its antigen remains unknown. The sample is drawn from a study of cytomegalovirus exposure and HLA in healthy donors. Separate from the approximately 670-subject first cohort, the roughly 120-subject validation cohort was the one that the donors belonged to. Libraries were prepared by immunoSEQ multiplex PCR; TCRdb keeps only in-frame clonotypes and omits some of them. Of some 130,000 clones detected, roughly 89% appear once; the ten largest clones hold more than 1%. Trimming cost V 5 bases and J 5 bases, with 22 bases left between them. The CDR3 totals 18 residues. Germline V gene lookup returns CDR1 SGHAT and CDR2 FQNNGV. General study points: It was confirmed in vitro that a few of the CMV-associated chains were specific for CMV antigens. Researchers catalogued roughly 150 TCR beta chains as cytomegalovirus-associated.

Sample: PBMCs. The rearrangement joins TRBV11-2 to TRBJ1-6; D remains ambiguous. The source is a woman aged 18-29 years in good health and CMV-seronegative. For the CDR3, the DNA is TGTGCCAGCAGCCCACCGTTCCTACCCCCGTCCAATAATTCACCCCTCCACTTT. This gives the protein CASSPPFLPPSNNSPLHF.